Reported below is one TCR beta chain. Its antigen target is currently unknown. No much larger clonotype is one base removed from it; base qualities were not supplied. This entry is derived from a study of OX40 agonist ivuxolimab in advanced cancers. At the level of the whole study: Ivuxolimab was an agonistic, fully human IgG2 monoclonal antibody directed against OX40 (CD134), a costimulatory receptor. Intravenous ivuxolimab was administered to patients every 2 weeks at six dose levels: 0.01, 0.1, 0.3, 1.5, 3 and 10 mg/kg. Among the approximately 50 dose-escalation patients, about 19 had hepatocellular carcinoma, 15 or so melanoma, 9 renal cell carcinoma and 9 head and neck cancer. In the dose-escalation cohort, 82.7% of patients were male, and the mean age was roughly 60 years, with a range of about 23 to 85. Patients were allowed to have had prior anti-PD-1, anti-PD-L1 or anti-CTLA-4 therapy, and 40% of the dose-escalation patients had been treated with checkpoint inhibitors. Three dose-escalation patients achieved partial responses, one with hepatocellular carcinoma and two with cutaneous melanoma. The point of sequencing TCRbeta in the periphery was to test whether ivuxolimab changed TCR sequence diversity and drove clonal T-cell expansion. The paper covers the monotherapy dose-escalation part of the phase I ivuxolimab trial, which included N of about 51 patients. The paper's findings and limits, for the study overall: At doses of 0.1 to 3.0 mg/kg, clonal expansion of both CD4+ and CD8+ T cells in blood was seen between baseline and week 6. Low levels of normalized T-cell clonal expansion were also seen in some nonresponding patients. Partial responders in the 0.1-3.0 mg/kg groups had among the lowest normalized peripheral clonal expansion, especially among CD8+ T cells. The antigen specificity of the peripheral T cells that underwent clonal expansion was not determined. On average, CD8+ T cells showed more expanded clones than CD4+ T cells after ivuxolimab.

Genomic DNA was extracted from sorted cells for sequencing of the TCRbeta CDR3 region. The immunoSEQ Assay was used to sequence the TCRbeta CDR3 regions. TCRdb took this table from immuneACCESS and kept in-frame rearrangements with V and J called. Such tables lack part of the clones; where checked against another copy, unresolved V genes explain under half of the gap, and the rest is unexplained. The sample records some 85,000 clones, about 88% of which are singletons. Together, the top ten hold approximately 0.28% of the sample. Its CDR3 holds 14 amino acids, cysteine through phenylalanine. Solely the CDR3 DNA is kept, with 42 bases framed from the first base. CDR1 GTSNPN and CDR2 SVGIG are derived from the germline V gene (reference sequence). The junction shows trimming of 3 bases on V and 5 bases on J, and the gene matches do not reach 7 bases of it. Patients with autoimmune disease history or receiving systemic immunosuppression were excluded from the trial. Peripheral blood for TCR sequencing was collected from all dose cohorts at baseline, on cycle 4 day 1, and on cycle 7 day 1. Samples came from an open-label, multicenter, first-in-human phase I dose-escalation trial of ivuxolimab. Adults with locally advanced or metastatic head and neck squamous cell, hepatocellular, melanoma or renal cell carcinoma were enrolled in the trial. Before TCR sequencing, CD4+ T cells and CD8+ T cells from peripheral blood were sorted into separate populations.

This TCR was recovered from an adult with an advanced solid tumor such as melanoma, head and neck, liver or kidney cancer. This sample comprised CD4+ or CD8+ T cells sorted from blood, obtained in a trial of the OX40 agonist ivuxolimab. This sequence uses TRBV30 and TRBJ2-7; TRBD2 matches 10 bases in the middle. In nucleotides, the sequence is TGTGCCTGGAGCTCCTGGGGACTAGCGAACGAGCAGTACTTC. Its translation reads: CAWSSWGLANEQYF.